The rows below give T cell receptor beta chains drawn from one sample of a study of blood T cells in healthy people across ages. MiXCR, run by TCRdb on the 5' RACE reads, gives a single entry per CDR3 protein. The sample carries about 1 million distinct CDR3 sequences, less than 50% recorded once. Sequencing input: blood. These receptors all come from a woman between 55 and 75 years old in good health. CDR3s include the opening cysteine and the closing phenylalanine or tryptophan. Fields, in order: J gene, clone size, D gene, V gene, CDR3 DNA, CDR3 protein. The D gene is left open where the match is weak. A clone size is listed for some rows: how often the clone was seen (once, few, many), or a class if it is expanded.

J: TRBJ1-4; size: NA; D: NA; V: TRBV29-1; DNA: TGCAGCGTAGACGGTCAGCAGGAGAAACTGTTTTTT; CDR3: CSVDGQQEKLFF
J: TRBJ2-7; size: NA; D: NA; V: TRBV2; DNA: TGTGCCAGCAGTAGGAACTTCTACGAGCAGTACTTC; CDR3: CASSRNFYEQYF
J: TRBJ1-2; size: few; D: NA; V: TRBV6-1; DNA: TGTGCCAGCAGTGAAGCGGGACTTGGCTACACCTTC; CDR3: CASSEAGLGYTF
J: TRBJ2-2; size: NA; D: NA; V: TRBV29-1; DNA: TGCAGCGGAGGGGGGAACACCGGGGAGCTGTTTTTT; CDR3: CSGGGNTGELFF
J: TRBJ2-1; size: NA; D: NA; V: TRBV12-3/TRBV12-4; DNA: TGTGCCAGCAGTTTAACTTGGAGCAATGAGCAGTTCTTC; CDR3: CASSLTWSNEQFF
J: TRBJ1-2; size: NA; D: NA; V: TRBV20-1; DNA: TGCAGTGCTTTACACGGGGGCGGCCTTTCCTATGGCTACACCTTC; CDR3: CSALHGGGLSYGYTF
J: TRBJ1-4; size: NA; D: NA; V: TRBV6-5; DNA: TGTGCCAGCAGTTACTCCCCTGGTTCTGAAAAACTGTTTTTT; CDR3: CASSYSPGSEKLFF
J: TRBJ2-3; size: NA; D: NA; V: TRBV25-1; DNA: TGTGCCAGCAGTGAATTCGGGGCAGGGGCGAGCACAGATACGCAGTATTTT; CDR3: CASSEFGAGASTDTQYF
J: TRBJ2-1; size: NA; D: TRBD2; V: TRBV7-2; DNA: TGTGCCAGCAGCTCCGCCGGACTAGCGGTTTGGGGCTACAATGAGCAGTTCTTC; CDR3: CASSSAGLAVWGYNEQFF
J: TRBJ2-1; size: few; D: NA; V: TRBV27; DNA: TGTGCCAGCAGTTATGGGAGCTCCTACAATGAGCAGTTCTTC; CDR3: CASSYGSSYNEQFF
J: TRBJ1-1; size: NA; D: NA; V: TRBV2; DNA: TGTGCCAGCACATACACTGAAGCTTTCTTT; CDR3: CASTYTEAFF
J: TRBJ2-1; size: NA; D: NA; V: TRBV6-5; DNA: TGTGCCAGCAGTTATTCCGCCTCAGACTCCTACAATGAGCAGTTCTTC; CDR3: CASSYSASDSYNEQFF
J: TRBJ1-5; size: NA; D: NA; V: TRBV6-5; DNA: TGTGCCAGCGGGGCTGACGTGTTTGGCCAGCCCCAGCATTTT; CDR3: CASGADVFGQPQHF
J: TRBJ1-5; size: NA; D: NA; V: TRBV15; DNA: TGTGCCACCAGCAGAGATCTTATATCTCCCGCCCAGCATTTT; CDR3: CATSRDLISPAQHF
J: TRBJ2-2; size: many; D: NA; V: TRBV7-2; DNA: TGTGCCAGCGGGCCGCGTACGGGCACCGGGGAGCTGTTTTTT; CDR3: CASGPRTGTGELFF
J: TRBJ2-7; size: NA; D: TRBD2; V: TRBV3-1; DNA: TGTGCCAGCAGCCAAGGGACTAGCGGGAACTACAATGAGCAGTACTTC; CDR3: CASSQGTSGNYNEQYF